The sequence of this TCR beta chain was determined in a study of blood T cell repertoires in COVID-19. Study background: Nucleic acid was either cDNA or gDNA, and it came from T cells, B-cell-depleted T cells, or PBMCs.

Trimming shortened V by 1 base and J by 0 bases, and 13 bases separated the two germline ends. The CDR3 is 16 amino acids. The germline V gene encodes CDR1 SGHKS and CDR2 YYEKEE (reference sequence). In the source study's methods: Estimates of nucleated cell counts were drawn from the amplification of reference gene primers. Profiling relied on immunoSEQ multiplex PCR, and the TCRdb table lists in-frame clones only, not all of them. The V and J calls and clone size were taken over from that table, and D and trimming were inferred from the DNA. Of tens of thousands of clones in the sample, about nine tenths are singletons; the top ten hold 4.8%.

The TCR sequence derives from a human donor in a cohort sampled during active COVID-19. The chain is built from TRBV5-5 and TRBJ1-1; D is uncertain. Specimen: peripheral blood. The CDR3 region has the DNA TGTGCCAGCAGCTTGTTCTACGGCGGGATGAACACTGAAGCTTTCTTT. Its protein is CASSLFYGGMNTEAFF.